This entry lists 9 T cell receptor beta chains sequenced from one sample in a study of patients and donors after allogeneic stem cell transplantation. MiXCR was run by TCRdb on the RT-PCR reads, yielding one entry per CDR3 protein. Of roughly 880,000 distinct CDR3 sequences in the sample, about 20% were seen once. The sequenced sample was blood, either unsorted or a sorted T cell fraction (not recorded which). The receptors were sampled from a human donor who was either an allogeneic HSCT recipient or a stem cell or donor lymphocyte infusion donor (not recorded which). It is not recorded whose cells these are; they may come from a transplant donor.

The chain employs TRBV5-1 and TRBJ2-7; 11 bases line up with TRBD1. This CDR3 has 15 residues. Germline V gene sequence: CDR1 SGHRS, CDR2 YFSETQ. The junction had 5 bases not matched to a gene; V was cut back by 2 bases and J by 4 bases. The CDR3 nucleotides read TGCGCCAGCAGCTTCTCCGGGACAGGGGGATACGAGCAGTACTTC. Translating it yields CASSFSGTGGYEQYF.

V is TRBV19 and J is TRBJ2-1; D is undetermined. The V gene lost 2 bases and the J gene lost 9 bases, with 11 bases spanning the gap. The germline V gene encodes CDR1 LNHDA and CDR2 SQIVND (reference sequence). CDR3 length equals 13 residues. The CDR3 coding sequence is TGTGCCAGTAGTATACAAGGACCGCTTGAGCAGTTCTTC. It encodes CASSIQGPLEQFF.

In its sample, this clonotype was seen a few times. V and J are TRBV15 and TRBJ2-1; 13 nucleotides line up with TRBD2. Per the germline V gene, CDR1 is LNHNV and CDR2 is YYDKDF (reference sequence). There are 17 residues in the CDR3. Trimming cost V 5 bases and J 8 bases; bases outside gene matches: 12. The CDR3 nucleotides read TGTGCCACCAGCGGCCTGACTAGCGGGGGGCCCAAGGATGAGCAGTTCTTC. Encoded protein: CATSGLTSGGPKDEQFF.

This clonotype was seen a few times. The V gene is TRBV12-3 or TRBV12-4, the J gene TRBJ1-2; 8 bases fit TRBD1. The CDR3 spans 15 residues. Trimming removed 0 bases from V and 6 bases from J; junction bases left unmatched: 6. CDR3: CASSLALAGGHGYTF. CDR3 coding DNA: TGTGCCAGCAGTTTAGCGCTGGCAGGGGGCCATGGCTACACCTTC.

CDR3 residues: CASSLFNGGDTEAFF. The CDR3 DNA sequence: TGTGCCAGCAGTTTATTTAACGGGGGGGACACTGAAGCTTTCTTT. The gene calls are TRBV27 and TRBJ1-1; D is possibly TRBD1 (5 bases). V lost 1 base to trimming and J lost 3 bases, with 12 bases between them. The CDR3 length is 15 residues. Germline lookup yields CDR1 MNHEY and CDR2 SMNVEV (reference sequence).

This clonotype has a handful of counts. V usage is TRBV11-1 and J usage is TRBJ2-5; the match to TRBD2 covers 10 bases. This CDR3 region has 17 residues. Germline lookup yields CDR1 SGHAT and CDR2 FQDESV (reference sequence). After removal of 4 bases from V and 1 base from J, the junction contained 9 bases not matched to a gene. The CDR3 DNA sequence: TGTGCCAGCAGCTCCCACCTGACTAGCGGGCTCCAAGAGACCCAGTACTTC. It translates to CASSSHLTSGLQETQYF.

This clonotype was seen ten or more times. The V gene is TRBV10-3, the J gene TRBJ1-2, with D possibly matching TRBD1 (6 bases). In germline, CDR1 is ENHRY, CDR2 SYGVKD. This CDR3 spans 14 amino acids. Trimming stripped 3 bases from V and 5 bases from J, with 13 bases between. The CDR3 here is CAISEDRPWYGYTF. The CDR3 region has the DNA TGTGCCATCAGTGAAGACAGGCCCTGGTATGGCTACACCTTC.

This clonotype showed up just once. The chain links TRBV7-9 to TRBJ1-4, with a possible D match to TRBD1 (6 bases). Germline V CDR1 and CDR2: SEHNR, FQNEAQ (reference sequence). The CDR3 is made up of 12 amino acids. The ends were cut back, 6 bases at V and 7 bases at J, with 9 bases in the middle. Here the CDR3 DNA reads TGTGCCAGCAGGGGGGCTCCTGAAAAACTGTTTTTT. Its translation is CASRGAPEKLFF.

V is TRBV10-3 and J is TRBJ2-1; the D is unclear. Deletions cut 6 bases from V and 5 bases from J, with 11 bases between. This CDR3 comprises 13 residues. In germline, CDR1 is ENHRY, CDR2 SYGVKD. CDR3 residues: CAIRRDTDNEQFF. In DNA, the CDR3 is TGTGCCATCAGGCGCGACACTGACAATGAGCAGTTCTTC.